These 17 T cell receptor beta chains were sequenced from one sample in a study of blood T cell repertoires in COVID-19. The protocol was immunoSEQ multiplex PCR, while the TCRdb copy is restricted to in-frame clones and leaves out a portion. The data show about 200,000 clones, around 92% seen once. Source material: PBMCs or T cells enriched from blood (not recorded which). The receptors derive from a woman aged 18-30 years who had recovered from COVID-19.

The chain joins TRBV29-1 to TRBJ2-7; 7 bases map to TRBD1. J was trimmed by 2 bases and V by 3 bases; bases with no gene match: 7. Germline values: CDR1 SQVTM, CDR2 ANQGSEA. The CDR3 loop spans 14 amino acids. CDR3 sequence: CSVEQVTGTYEQYF. The CDR3 DNA is TGCAGCGTTGAGCAGGTGACAGGGACCTACGAGCAGTACTTC.

The chain links TRBV5-5 to TRBJ1-2; TRBD1 matches at 11 bases. Per the germline V gene, CDR1 is SGHKS and CDR2 is YYEKEE (reference sequence). With 0 bases clipped from V and 3 bases from J, the junction kept 10 bases outside the gene matches. CDR3 length: 18 residues. The DNA for the CDR3 is TGTGCCAGCAGCTTGGGACCCCTGGACAGGGGGCTTGACTATGGCTACACCTTC. It encodes CASSLGPLDRGLDYGYTF.

This clone showed up just once. The rearrangement links TRBV13 to TRBJ2-1; D remains unclear. The ends were cut back, 2 bases at V and 10 bases at J, with 6 bases in the middle. Germline lookup yields CDR1 PRHDT and CDR2 FYEKMQ (reference sequence). This CDR3 contains 11 residues. CDR3 nucleotide sequence: TGTGCCAGCAGCTTAAGAGAGGAGCAGTTCTTC. It encodes CASSLREEQFF.

V and J are TRBV7-9 and TRBJ2-1; D may be TRBD2 (6 bases). V lost 1 base and J lost 6, with 13 bases in between. The CDR3 has 15 amino acids. CDR1 SEHNR and CDR2 FQNEAQ come from the germline V gene (reference sequence). CDR3 in DNA: TGTGCCAGCAGCTTAGGGGGACTGGCGGCCAATGAGCAGTTCTTC. Protein: CASSLGGLAANEQFF.

The chain employs TRBV18 and TRBJ2-7; 9 bases align to TRBD1. V lost 3 bases, J lost 1 base, and 7 bases stayed unmatched. Germline V CDR1 and CDR2: KGHSH, LQKENI. This CDR3 has 16 amino acids. The CDR3 DNA sequence: TGTGCCAGCTCACCCGTCGCCGGACAGGGGTCCTACGAGCAGTACTTC. It translates to CASSPVAGQGSYEQYF.

The chain employs TRBV5-6 and TRBJ2-7; perhaps TRBD1 as D (6 bases). The CDR3 length is 12 residues. In germline, CDR1 is SGHDT, CDR2 YYEEEE. Trimming took 5 bases from V and 7 from J, leaving 13 bases between them. The CDR3 sequence: CASRSGESEQYF. The CDR3 DNA sequence: TGTGCCAGCAGATCAGGGGAGTCGGAGCAGTACTTC.

The rearrangement joins TRBV3-1 (or the pseudogene TRBV3-2) to TRBJ2-6, with 8 bases lining up with TRBD1. The germline V gene encodes CDR1 LGHDT and CDR2 YNNKEL (reference sequence). This CDR3 spans 17 amino acids. The junction had 9 bases not matched to a gene; V was cut back by 4 bases and J by 4 bases. CDR3 DNA sequence: TGTGCCAGCAGCCCCCGGGACAGGCCCGCGGGGGCCAACGTCCTGACTTTC. It codes for CASSPRDRPAGANVLTF.

The chain has TRBV12-3 or TRBV12-4 and TRBJ1-4; D unresolved. The CDR3 totals 11 residues. V lost 3 bases to trimming and J lost 8 bases, with 4 bases between them. CDR3 amino acids: CASSLREKLFF. DNA of the CDR3: TGTGCCAGCAGTTTGCGGGAAAAACTGTTTTTT.

The chain recombines TRBV12-3 or TRBV12-4 with TRBJ1-6; TRBD1 is a possible D gene (5 bases). CDR3 size: 13 residues. The germline V and J ends were trimmed by 2 bases and 9 bases, with 8 bases remaining between them. CDR3 sequence: CASSLQGTSPLHF. CDR3 coding DNA: TGTGCCAGCAGTTTACAGGGTACTTCACCCCTCCACTTT.

This chain uses TRBV11-3 with TRBJ2-2; the D gene is possibly TRBD2 (5 bases). CDR1 and CDR2 (germline): SGHNT, YENEEA. Trimming cost V 4 bases and J 6 bases, with 12 bases left between them. The CDR3 totals 14 residues. This chain's CDR3 is CASSYNGVSGELFF. Written as DNA, the CDR3 is TGTGCCAGCAGCTACAACGGGGTGTCCGGGGAGCTGTTTTTT.

The chain joins TRBV5-1 to TRBJ2-1; 10 positions match TRBD2. Per the germline V gene, CDR1 is SGHRS and CDR2 is YFSETQ. V gave up 4 bases and J gave up 5 bases; unmatched junction bases: 6. CDR3 length equals 15 residues. The CDR3 DNA follows: TGCGCCAGCAGCCCTCGGCTAGCGGGGGACAATGAGCAGTTCTTC. Encoded protein: CASSPRLAGDNEQFF.

The chain links TRBV7-9 to TRBJ2-5, with TRBD1 matching 8 bases. Germline V lookup: CDR1 SEHNR, CDR2 FQNEAQ (reference sequence). The ends lost 3 bases at V and 4 bases at J; junction bases unmatched: 4. The CDR3 consists of 14 residues. Written as DNA, the CDR3 is TGTGCCAGCAGCTTGACAGGGGAAGGAGAGACCCAGTACTTC. Its protein product is CASSLTGEGETQYF.

The chain recombines TRBV30 with TRBJ2-6, with TRBD2 as a possible D gene (6 bases). The CDR3 runs 13 residues. With 8 bases removed from V and 1 base from J, the gap between germline ends came to 9 bases. The V gene's germline CDR1 is GTSNPN and CDR2 SVGIG (reference sequence). The CDR3, as DNA: TGTGCCGGGGGACTTTCTGGGGCCAACGTCCTGACTTTC. Translated, it gives CAGGLSGANVLTF.

The V gene is TRBV5-4, the J gene TRBJ2-6, with D hard to call. Trimming pared 4 bases from V and 3 bases from J, leaving 11 bases between. This CDR3 is built from 15 residues. The germline V gene encodes CDR1 SGHNT and CDR2 YYREEE (reference sequence). CDR3 in amino acids: CASSAAQDGANVLTF. The CDR3 DNA is TGTGCCAGCAGCGCTGCCCAGGATGGGGCCAACGTCCTGACTTTC.

The J gene is TRBJ1-1, the V gene TRBV5-4; 7 nucleotides agree with TRBD1. Germline V gene data show CDR1 as SGHNT and CDR2 as YYREEE (reference sequence). The CDR3 consists of 16 residues. The ends lost 4 bases at V and 1 base at J; junction bases unmatched: 10. CDR3 sequence reads: CASSLGTAHSNTEAFF. Here the CDR3 DNA reads TGTGCCAGCAGCCTCGGGACAGCTCACTCGAACACTGAAGCTTTCTTT.

J is TRBJ1-1 and V is TRBV7-2, with D maybe TRBD1 (5 bases). V lost 4 bases and J 3 bases, leaving 9 bases between the germline ends. CDR1 and CDR2 (germline): SGHTA, FQGNSA. CDR3 size: 13 residues. For the CDR3, the DNA is TGTGCCAGCAGCTCCGTCAGGGACACTGAAGCTTTCTTT. It yields the protein CASSSVRDTEAFF.

The chain uses TRBV5-1 and TRBJ2-1, with D possibly being TRBD2 (5 bases). This CDR3 region has 15 residues. V lost 0 bases and J lost 0, with 7 bases in between. Germline CDR1 SGHRS, CDR2 YFSETQ. CDR3 coding DNA: TGCGCCAGCAGCTTGGAAGGGAGCTCCTACAATGAGCAGTTCTTC. The encoded protein is CASSLEGSSYNEQFF.